A single sample gave rise to the 6 T cell receptor beta chains below, sequenced in a study of OX40 agonist ivuxolimab in advanced cancers. Here immunoSEQ multiplex PCR was the method, and the copy in TCRdb shows in-frame clones only, minus some. Here the sample spans around 6,700 clones, roughly 77% being singletons. This material consisted of CD4+ or CD8+ T cells sorted from blood, taken in a trial of the OX40 agonist ivuxolimab. These receptors originate from an adult with an advanced solid tumor such as melanoma, head and neck, liver or kidney cancer.

The V and J genes are TRBV10-2 and TRBJ2-7; no definite D call. This CDR3 spans 14 amino acids. The ends were cut back, 0 bases at V and 3 bases at J, with 9 bases in the middle. CDR1 and CDR2 from the germline V gene are WSHSY and SAAADI. The CDR3 nucleotides are TGCGCCAGCAGTGAGTCGACCAAACTCTACGAGCAGTACTTC. Amino acid sequence: CASSESTKLYEQYF.

The chain uses TRBV6-5 and TRBJ2-7; 9 bases are shared with TRBD1. Germline V gives CDR1 MNHEY, CDR2 SVGAGI. Losses at the gene ends were 6 bases for V and 0 bases for J; bases not matched to a gene: 3. The CDR3 has 14 residues. The CDR3 here is CASRDRGSSYEQYF. CDR3 nucleotide sequence: TGTGCCAGCAGGGACAGGGGAAGCTCCTACGAGCAGTACTTC.

This sequence joins TRBV7-2 and TRBJ2-7, with D maybe TRBD1 (6 bases). V was clipped by 5 bases and J by 3 bases, with 11 bases between them. CDR3 length equals 13 residues. Germline-derived CDR1 and CDR2 are SGHTA and FQGNSA. The CDR3 protein is CASSAGQSYEQYF. CDR3 nucleotide sequence: TGTGCCAGCAGCGCTGGACAGAGCTACGAGCAGTACTTC.

The rearrangement uses TRBV5-1 and TRBJ2-3, with TRBD2 matching over 10 bases. V was pared by 4 bases and J by 0 bases, with 17 bases of the junction left unmatched. The CDR3 is 20 residues long. The germline CDR1 and CDR2 sequences are SGHRS and YFSETQ. The CDR3 coding sequence is TGCGCCAGCAGCGGCATGGGACAGCTAGCGGGAGCCTCTAGCACAGATACGCAGTATTTT. The encoded protein is CASSGMGQLAGASSTDTQYF.

The CDR3 DNA reads TGTGCCAGCAGTTACCTGGCGGACAGGGGGTACGATGAGCAGTTCTTC. As protein: CASSYLADRGYDEQFF. The chain carries TRBV6-6 and TRBJ2-1, with 10 nucleotides matching TRBD1. The CDR3 consists of 16 residues. Unmatched junction bases numbered 9, after V lost 2 bases and J lost 8 bases. The germline gives CDR1 MNHNY, CDR2 SVGAGI (reference sequence).

This chain connects TRBV6-6 to TRBJ2-7; perhaps TRBD1 as D (5 bases). With 5 bases removed from V and 2 bases from J, the gap between germline ends came to 13 bases. CDR1 is MNHNY, CDR2 SVGAGI, per germline (reference sequence). This CDR3 is built from 14 residues. The CDR3 DNA is TGTGCCAGCAGTCCGACAGCGAATACCTACGAGCAGTACTTC. Residues: CASSPTANTYEQYF.